This TCR beta chain was obtained from a study of cytomegalovirus exposure and HLA in healthy donors. Study details: Caucasian-associated ancestry cluster membership applied to about 80% of several hundred genotyped donors. The study's findings and limits: Analysis was performed later, and it showed HLA-associated TCR beta chains to be more clonally expanded than equally common others. Most TCR beta V segments were productive about 87% or about 30% of the time in an earlier analysis.

The table lists this clone with a few counts. Its antigen is not identified. The PCR had 60 Vbeta and 13 Jbeta primers. The assay was immunoSEQ multiplex PCR, and TCRdb's table has in-frame clones only and misses some. The data contain about 120,000 clones, less than 10% of them singletons. The germline gives CDR1 SGHRS, CDR2 YFSETQ. The CDR3 sequence is 15 residues long. V was shortened by 4 bases and J by 1 base, with 14 bases between the two germline ends. The chain employs TRBV5-1 and TRBJ1-1, with D maybe TRBD1 (6 bases). The source of this sequence is a woman aged 40-49 years in good health and CMV-seropositive. Specimen: PBMCs. CDR3 DNA: TGCGCCAGCAGCATTAAGGACAGAAGGAACACTGAAGCTTTCTTT. Protein: CASSIKDRRNTEAFF.